The 13 T cell receptor beta chains below come from one sample, sequenced in a study of cytomegalovirus exposure and HLA in healthy donors. PCR primers comprised 60 Vbeta and 13 Jbeta primers. Repertoires were generated with immunoSEQ multiplex PCR, while TCRdb's copy carries only in-frame clones and drops some. The profile shows approximately 160,000 clones, around four fifths of them singletons. Specimen: PBMCs. These receptors were taken from a man aged 50-60 years in good health and CMV-seropositive.

This clone was seen a handful of times. V and J are TRBV11-2 and TRBJ2-2; tentative D call: TRBD1 (6 bases). The germline V gene encodes CDR1 SGHAT and CDR2 FQNNGV. The CDR3 covers 16 residues. The germline V and J ends were trimmed by 5 bases and 0 bases, with 13 bases remaining between them. DNA of the CDR3: TGTGCCAGCAGCCAGGGGTCCGGGACGAACACCGGGGAGCTGTTTTTT. Its translation: CASSQGSGTNTGELFF. Combining the CDR3 with reference TRBV11-2 and TRBJ2-2 gives the whole variable domain EAGVAQSPRYKIIEKRQSVAFWCNPISGHATLYWYQQILGQGPKLLIQFQNNGVVDDSQLPKDRFSAERLKGVDSTLKIQPAKLEDSAVYLCASSQGSGTNTGELFFGEGSRLTVL.

The chain recombines TRBV9 with TRBJ2-5, with TRBD2 matching 10 bases. J lost 5 bases, V lost 3 bases, and 4 bases had no gene match. Germline loops: CDR1 SGDLS, CDR2 YYNGEE. This CDR3 has 14 amino acids. The DNA of the CDR3 is TGTGCCAGCAGCGAGCGGGGGGGCGGGGAGACCCAGTACTTC. Its translation: CASSERGGGETQYF.

V is TRBV6-5 and J is TRBJ2-3, with D perhaps TRBD2 (6 bases). Trimming left V 5 bases short and J 5 bases short, with 8 bases between. The CDR3 is 12 residues long. Germline V gene data show CDR1 as MNHEY and CDR2 as SVGAGI. Here the CDR3 DNA reads TGTGCCAGCAGTAAAGCGGGAGATACGCAGTATTTT. As protein: CASSKAGDTQYF.

The rearrangement uses TRBV28 and TRBJ2-3; no clear D gene. The CDR3 sequence is 15 residues long. V dropped 6 bases and J dropped 2 bases, with 15 bases sitting between them. Germline CDR1 reads MDHEN; CDR2 reads SYDVKM. The CDR3 DNA reads TGTGCCAGCAGGCCTCGTAATGAGAACACAGATACGCAGTATTTT. It codes for CASRPRNENTDTQYF.

The chain couples TRBV18 to TRBJ2-2; weak D call: TRBD1 (6 bases). The CDR3 covers 15 residues. Looked up from germline, CDR1 is KGHSH and CDR2 is LQKENI. V dropped 5 bases and J dropped 5 bases, with 15 bases sitting between them. The CDR3 reads CASSAGSRGTGELFF. The DNA for the CDR3 is TGTGCCAGCTCAGCCGGAAGCAGGGGTACCGGGGAGCTGTTTTTT.

This clone was seen only a few times. The CDR3 DNA reads as TGTGCCAGCAGCTTAGCCCCCTATCAGGGGGCAAGGGAAGCCAAAAACATTCAGTACTTC. This translates into CASSLAPYQGAREAKNIQYF. This sequence joins TRBV7-8 and TRBJ2-4, with 8 bases aligning to TRBD1. Germline values: CDR1 SGHVS, CDR2 FQNEAQ. This CDR3 comprises 20 residues. V shed 0 bases and J 0 bases; nucleotides not matched to a gene: 13.

This clone was observed a few times. The V gene is TRBV6-1, the J gene TRBJ2-4; TRBD1 agrees at 9 bases. J gave up 8 bases and V 6 bases, and 5 bases lay outside the gene matches. The CDR3 is 13 amino acids. The germline gives CDR1 MNHNS, CDR2 SASEGT. The CDR3 loop reads CASRNRGLDIQYF. Written as DNA, the CDR3 is TGTGCCAGCAGGAACAGGGGGCTAGACATTCAGTACTTC.

The V gene is TRBV6-6, the J gene TRBJ1-6; D remains ambiguous. In germline, CDR1 is MNHNY, CDR2 SVGAGI (reference sequence). The CDR3 has 13 amino acids. V was trimmed by 2 bases and J by 14 bases, leaving 13 bases between them. CDR3 in amino acids: CASSYEDNESLHF. In nucleotides, the CDR3 is TGTGCCAGCAGTTACGAAGACAACGAGTCCCTCCACTTT.

V and J are TRBV7-2 and TRBJ2-7; D is perhaps TRBD1 (6 bases). V was clipped by 5 bases and J by 4 bases, with 12 bases between them. The CDR3 consists of 13 residues. CDR1 and CDR2 from the germline V gene are SGHTA and FQGNSA. CDR3: CASSVTGLYEQYF. The CDR3 bases are TGTGCCAGCAGCGTAACAGGGTTATACGAGCAGTACTTC.

The chain employs TRBV7-2 and TRBJ2-7; 8 bases agree with TRBD2. Germline V CDR1 and CDR2: SGHTA, FQGNSA. This CDR3 region has 15 residues. Germline trimming cut 5 bases from V and 1 base from J; bases unmatched to any gene: 7. CDR3 coding DNA: TGTGCCAGCAGCCTACTAGCGGATTCTTCCTACGAGCAGTACTTC. Translated, it gives CASSLLADSSYEQYF.

The chain's CDR3 is CASNGGSIRARYTF. The CDR3 DNA follows: TGTGCCAGCAACGGAGGCTCCATCCGGGCTCGCTACACCTTC. The chain carries TRBV28 and TRBJ1-2; unclear D gene. The CDR3 extends over 14 amino acids. Germline CDR1 is MDHEN and CDR2 is SYDVKM. Deletions cut 7 bases from V and 9 bases from J, with 21 bases between.

J is TRBJ1-2 and V is TRBV5-1; 8 bases agree with TRBD1. V dropped 1 base and J dropped 8; count of bases not matched to a gene: 10. The CDR3 has 15 residues. Germline assignment: CDR1 SGHRS and CDR2 YFSETQ. The CDR3 sequence is CASSLFKDRASGYTF. CDR3 DNA: TGCGCCAGCAGCTTGTTTAAGGACAGGGCGAGCGGCTACACCTTC.

The chain is built from TRBV7-8 and TRBJ2-7; possibly TRBD1 for D (6 bases). The V and J ends lost 3 bases and 0 bases respectively, with 18 bases between them. Germline CDR1 and CDR2: SGHVS and FQNEAQ. The CDR3 is made up of 17 amino acids. The CDR3 loop is CASSFRKVQGHSYEQYF. The CDR3 region has the DNA TGTGCCAGCAGCTTCCGTAAGGTACAGGGTCACTCCTACGAGCAGTACTTC.